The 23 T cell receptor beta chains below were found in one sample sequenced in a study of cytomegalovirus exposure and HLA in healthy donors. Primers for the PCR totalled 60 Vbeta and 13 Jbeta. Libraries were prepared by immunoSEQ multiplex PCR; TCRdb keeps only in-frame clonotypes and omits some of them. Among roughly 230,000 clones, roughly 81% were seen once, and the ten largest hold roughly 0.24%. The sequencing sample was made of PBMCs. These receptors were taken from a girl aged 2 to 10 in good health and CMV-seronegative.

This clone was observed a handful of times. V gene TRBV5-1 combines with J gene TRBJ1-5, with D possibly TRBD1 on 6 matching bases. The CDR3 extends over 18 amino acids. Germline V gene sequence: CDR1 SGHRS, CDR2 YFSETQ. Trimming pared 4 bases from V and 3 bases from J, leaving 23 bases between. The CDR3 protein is CASSLAGRLQGTNQPQHF. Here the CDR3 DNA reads TGCGCCAGCAGCCTCGCGGGTCGCCTCCAGGGGACCAATCAGCCCCAGCATTTT.

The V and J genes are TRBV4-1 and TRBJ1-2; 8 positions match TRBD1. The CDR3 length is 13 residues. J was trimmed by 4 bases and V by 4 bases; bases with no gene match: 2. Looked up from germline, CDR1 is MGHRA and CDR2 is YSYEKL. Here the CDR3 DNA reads TGCGCCAGCAGCCCCAGGGGGCCCTATGGCTACACCTTC. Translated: CASSPRGPYGYTF.

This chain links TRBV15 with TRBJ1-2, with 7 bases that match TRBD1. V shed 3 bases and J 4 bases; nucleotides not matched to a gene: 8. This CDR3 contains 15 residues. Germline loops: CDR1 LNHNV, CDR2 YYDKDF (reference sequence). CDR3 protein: CATSRGQSSSYGYTF. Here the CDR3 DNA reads TGTGCCACCAGCAGGGGACAGAGTAGTAGCTATGGCTACACCTTC.

The CDR3 sequence is CASSLSNGELFF. CDR3 nucleotide sequence: TGTGCCAGCAGCTTATCTAACGGGGAGCTGTTTTTT. V gene TRBV7-9 combines with J gene TRBJ2-2, with D unclear. The V and J ends lost 2 bases and 7 bases respectively, with 5 bases between them. The CDR3 contains 12 residues. In germline, CDR1 is SEHNR, CDR2 FQNEAQ (reference sequence).

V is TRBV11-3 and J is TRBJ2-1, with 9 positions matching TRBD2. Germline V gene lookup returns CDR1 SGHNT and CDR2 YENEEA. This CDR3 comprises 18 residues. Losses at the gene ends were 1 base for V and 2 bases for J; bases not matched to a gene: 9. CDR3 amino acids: CASSLGVSGSPPYNEQFF. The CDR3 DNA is TGTGCCAGCAGCTTAGGGGTTAGCGGGAGCCCACCCTACAATGAGCAGTTCTTC.

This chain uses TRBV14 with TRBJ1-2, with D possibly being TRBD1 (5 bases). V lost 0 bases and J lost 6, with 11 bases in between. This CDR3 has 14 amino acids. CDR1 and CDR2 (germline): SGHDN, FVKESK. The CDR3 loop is CASSQEPGYDGYTF. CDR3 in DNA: TGTGCCAGCAGCCAAGAACCAGGGTATGATGGCTACACCTTC.

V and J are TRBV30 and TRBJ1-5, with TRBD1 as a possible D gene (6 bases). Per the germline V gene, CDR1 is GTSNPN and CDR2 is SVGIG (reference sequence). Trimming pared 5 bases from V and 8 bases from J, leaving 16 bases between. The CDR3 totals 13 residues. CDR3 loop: CAWAGQLYEPQHF. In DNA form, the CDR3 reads TGTGCCTGGGCCGGACAGCTTTATGAGCCCCAGCATTTT.

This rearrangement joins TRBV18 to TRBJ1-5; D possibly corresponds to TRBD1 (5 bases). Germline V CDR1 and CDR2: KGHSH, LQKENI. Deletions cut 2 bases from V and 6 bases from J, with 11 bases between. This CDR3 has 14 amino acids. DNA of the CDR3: TGTGCCAGCTCACCAAGCAGGGATGGTCAGCCCCAGCATTTT. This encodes CASSPSRDGQPQHF. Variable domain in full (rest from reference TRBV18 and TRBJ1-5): NAGVMQNPRHLVRRRGQEARLRCSPMKGHSHVYWYRQLPEEGLKFMVYLQKENIIDESGMPKERFSAEFPKEGPSILRIQQVVRGDSAAYFCASSPSRDGQPQHFGDGTRLSIL.

The CDR3 reads CASSYYGTGSSYEQYF. Here the CDR3 DNA reads TGTGCCAGCAGTTATTACGGGACAGGGAGCTCCTACGAGCAGTACTTC. The rearrangement joins TRBV6-9 to TRBJ2-7, with TRBD1 matching over 9 bases. V was pared by 1 base and J by 0 bases, with 4 bases of the junction left unmatched. The germline CDR1 and CDR2 sequences are MNHGY and SVAAGI. The length of the CDR3 is 16 residues.

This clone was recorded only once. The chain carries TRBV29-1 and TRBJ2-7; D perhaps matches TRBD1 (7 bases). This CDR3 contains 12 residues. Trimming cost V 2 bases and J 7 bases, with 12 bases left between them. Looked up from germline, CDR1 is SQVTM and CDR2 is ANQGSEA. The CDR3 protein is CSVESGGQEQYF. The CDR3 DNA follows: TGCAGCGTTGAATCAGGGGGGCAAGAGCAGTACTTC.

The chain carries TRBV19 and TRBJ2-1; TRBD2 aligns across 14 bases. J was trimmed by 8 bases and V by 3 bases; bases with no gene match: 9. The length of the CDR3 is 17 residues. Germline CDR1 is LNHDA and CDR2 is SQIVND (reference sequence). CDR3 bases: TGTGCCAGTAGTATCCTGCACGGGACTAGCGGGAGATATGAGCAGTTCTTC. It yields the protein CASSILHGTSGRYEQFF.

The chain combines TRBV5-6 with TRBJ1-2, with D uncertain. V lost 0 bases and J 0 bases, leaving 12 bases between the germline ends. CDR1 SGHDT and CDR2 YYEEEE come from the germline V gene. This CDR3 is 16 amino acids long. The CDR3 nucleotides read TGTGCCAGCAGCTTGGGCGGCATGGTAGCTAACTATGGCTACACCTTC. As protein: CASSLGGMVANYGYTF.

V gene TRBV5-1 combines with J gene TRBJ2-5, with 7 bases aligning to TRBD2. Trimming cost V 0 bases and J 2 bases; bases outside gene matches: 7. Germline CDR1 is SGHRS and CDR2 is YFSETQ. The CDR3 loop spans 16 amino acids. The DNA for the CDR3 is TGCGCCAGCAGCTTGGTAGCCAGTAGCGGGCAAGAGACCCAGTACTTC. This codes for CASSLVASSGQETQYF.

The CDR3 DNA is TGCGCCAGCAGCCAAGATCAAGGGGGGGGCGAGCAGTACTTC. This encodes CASSQDQGGGEQYF. The chain uses TRBV4-1 and TRBJ2-7; weak D call: TRBD2 (7 bases). V shed 0 bases and J shed 6 bases, with 12 bases lying between them. The CDR3 length is 14 residues. Germline loops: CDR1 MGHRA, CDR2 YSYEKL.

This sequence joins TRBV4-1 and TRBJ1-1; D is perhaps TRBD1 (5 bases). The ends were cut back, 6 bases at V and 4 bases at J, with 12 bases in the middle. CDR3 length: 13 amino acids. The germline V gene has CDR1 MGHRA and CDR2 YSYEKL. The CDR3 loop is CASSRYTGTEAFF. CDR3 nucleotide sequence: TGCGCCAGCAGTCGATATACAGGCACTGAAGCTTTCTTT.

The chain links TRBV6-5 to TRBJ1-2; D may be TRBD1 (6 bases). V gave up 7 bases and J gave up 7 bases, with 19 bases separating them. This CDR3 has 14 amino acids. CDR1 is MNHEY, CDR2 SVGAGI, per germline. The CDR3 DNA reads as TGTGCCAGCACTCCAACTACAGGGTTGAGTGGCTACACCTTC. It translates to CASTPTTGLSGYTF.

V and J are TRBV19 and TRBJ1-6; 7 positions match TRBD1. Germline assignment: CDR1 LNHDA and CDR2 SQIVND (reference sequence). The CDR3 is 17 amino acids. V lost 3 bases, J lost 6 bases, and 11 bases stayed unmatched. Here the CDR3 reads CASSIQKIQGSNSPLHF. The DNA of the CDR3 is TGTGCCAGTAGTATCCAAAAGATACAGGGGAGTAATTCACCCCTCCACTTT.

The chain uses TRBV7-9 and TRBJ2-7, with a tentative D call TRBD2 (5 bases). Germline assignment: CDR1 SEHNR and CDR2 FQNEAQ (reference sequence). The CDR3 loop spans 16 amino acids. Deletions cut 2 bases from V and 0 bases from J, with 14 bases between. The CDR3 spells CASSLFQRTSSYEQYF. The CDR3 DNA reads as TGTGCCAGCAGCTTATTCCAGCGGACGAGCTCCTACGAGCAGTACTTC.

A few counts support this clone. This CDR3 is CAIQQGFEGQPQHF. CDR3 DNA sequence: TGTGCCATACAACAGGGTTTTGAGGGTCAGCCCCAGCATTTT. This chain connects TRBV6-1 to TRBJ1-5; tentatively, D is TRBD1 (6 bases). CDR3 length: 14 residues. Germline assignment: CDR1 MNHNS and CDR2 SASEGT. Trimming shortened V by 10 bases and J by 6 bases, and 19 bases separated the two germline ends.

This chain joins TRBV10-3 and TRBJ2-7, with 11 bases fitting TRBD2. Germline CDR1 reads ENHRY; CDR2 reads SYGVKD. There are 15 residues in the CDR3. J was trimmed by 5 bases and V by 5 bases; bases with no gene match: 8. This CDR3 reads CAISKLAGGLDEQYF. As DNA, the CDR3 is TGTGCCATCAGTAAGCTAGCGGGAGGCCTCGACGAGCAGTACTTC.

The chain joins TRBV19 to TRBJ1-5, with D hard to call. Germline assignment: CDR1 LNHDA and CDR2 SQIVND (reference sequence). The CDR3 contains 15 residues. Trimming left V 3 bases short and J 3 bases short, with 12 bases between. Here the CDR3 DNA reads TGTGCCAGTAGTATCCGGGTTGGGTACAATCAGCCCCAGCATTTT. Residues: CASSIRVGYNQPQHF. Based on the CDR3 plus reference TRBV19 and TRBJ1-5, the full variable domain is DGGITQSPKYLFRKEGQNVTLSCEQNLNHDAMYWYRQDPGQGLRLIYYSQIVNDFQKGDIAEGYSVSREKKESFPLTVTSAQKNPTAFYLCASSIRVGYNQPQHFGDGTRLSIL.

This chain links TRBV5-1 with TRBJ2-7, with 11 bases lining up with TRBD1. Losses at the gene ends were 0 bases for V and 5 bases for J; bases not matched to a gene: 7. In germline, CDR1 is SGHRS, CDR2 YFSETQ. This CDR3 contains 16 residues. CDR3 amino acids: CASSLVIGTGGNEQYF. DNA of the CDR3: TGCGCCAGCAGCTTGGTTATTGGGACAGGGGGTAACGAGCAGTACTTC.

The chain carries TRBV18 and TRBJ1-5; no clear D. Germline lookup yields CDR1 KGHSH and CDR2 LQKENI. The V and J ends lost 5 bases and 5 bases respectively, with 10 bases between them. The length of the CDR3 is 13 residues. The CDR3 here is CASSTQTDQPQHF. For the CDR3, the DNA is TGTGCCAGCTCAACCCAAACAGATCAGCCCCAGCATTTT.